This T cell receptor (beta chain) is drawn from a study of shared clonotypes between healthy human individuals. Study-level information: A couple of women and a few men aged 18 to 49 made up the donors.

CD45RO-negative CD8 cells positively selected for CCR7 made up the naive population, which excluded terminally differentiated effector memory CD45RA+ cells. Study donors comprised healthy, HIV-negative adults devoid of recent acute infection or vaccination. Between the trimmed V and J ends, which lost 5 bases and 5 bases, there was a span of 10 bases. This CDR3 region has 12 residues. CDR1 is LGHNT and CDR2 is FRNRAP in the germline V gene. Sorted-subset replicate PCRs used approximately 200 ng of genomic DNA. This amount corresponded to 30,000 to 35,000 T cell genomes. TCRdb keeps only in-frame clones here, not all; method: immunoSEQ multiplex PCR. The table has some 2 million clones, approximately 95% seen once.

The source is a man younger than 35 in good health. Sequenced: naive CD8+ T cells sorted from blood. V gene TRBV12-5 combines with J gene TRBJ2-7; D not resolved. The CDR3 is CASGPSPDEQYF. CDR3 nucleotides: TGTGCTAGTGGTCCCTCCCCGGACGAGCAGTACTTC.